The 21 T cell receptor beta chains below were found in one sample sequenced in a study of cytomegalovirus exposure and HLA in healthy donors. PCR was performed using 60 Vbeta and 13 Jbeta primers. Measured with immunoSEQ multiplex PCR; TCRdb has only the in-frame clones, and not every one. Among a few hundred thousand clones, about 74% were seen once, and the ten largest hold 15% to 18%. Sequencing was performed on PBMCs. The receptors originated from a man in his forties in good health and CMV-seronegative.

V is TRBV29-1 and J is TRBJ2-5; TRBD2 matches at 7 bases. CDR1 SQVTM and CDR2 ANQGSEA come from the germline V gene. The junction had 1 base not matched to a gene; V was cut back by 4 bases and J by 5 bases. The CDR3 contains 11 residues. Here the CDR3 DNA reads TGCAGCGTTGTGGGGGGGGAGACCCAGTACTTC. Residues: CSVVGGETQYF. Variable domain in full (rest from reference TRBV29-1 and TRBJ2-5): SAVISQKPSRDICQRGTSLTIQCQVDSQVTMMFWYRQQPGQSLTLIATANQGSEATYESGFVIDKFPISRPNLTFSTLTVSNMSPEDSSIYLCSVVGGETQYFGPGTRLLVL.

The gene calls are TRBV4-3 and TRBJ2-2; 11 nucleotides match TRBD2. CDR1 and CDR2 (germline): LGHNA, YSLEER. Trimming cost V 5 bases and J 7 bases; bases outside gene matches: 6. The CDR3 loop spans 15 amino acids. The CDR3 nucleotides read TGCGCCAGCAGCTTACTAGCGGGGGAGGTCGGGGAGCTGTTTTTT. This encodes CASSLLAGEVGELFF.

This clone was recorded only once. V is TRBV18 and J is TRBJ1-1, with D unclear. This CDR3 is built from 14 residues. Germline CDR1 is KGHSH and CDR2 is LQKENI. Trimming left V 3 bases short and J 2 bases short, with 10 bases between. The CDR3 here is CASSPSQINTEAFF. In nucleotides, the CDR3 is TGTGCCAGCTCACCGTCCCAGATAAACACTGAAGCTTTCTTT.

The rearrangement uses TRBV2 and TRBJ1-5; TRBD1 matches 10 bases. This CDR3 spans 13 amino acids. Germline V gives CDR1 SNHLY, CDR2 FYNNEI. Germline trimming cut 9 bases from V and 7 bases from J; bases unmatched to any gene: 6. CDR3 in DNA: TGTGCCAGTGGAGGGACAGGGGAACAGCCCCAGCATTTT. Its translation: CASGGTGEQPQHF.

V gene TRBV15 combines with J gene TRBJ1-1; 9 nucleotides match TRBD1. From germline, CDR1 is LNHNV and CDR2 YYDKDF (reference sequence). The ends lost 4 bases at V and 6 bases at J; junction bases unmatched: 6. The CDR3 loop spans 14 amino acids. The CDR3 DNA reads TGTGCCACCAGCACCCGGGACAGGGTCGCTGAAGCTTTCTTT. This codes for CATSTRDRVAEAFF.

The rearrangement uses TRBV7-9 and TRBJ1-2, with D unclear. The germline CDR1 and CDR2 sequences are SEHNR and FQNEAQ (reference sequence). The V end lost 5 bases, the J end lost 4 bases, and 23 bases lay between the germline ends. The CDR3 runs 17 residues. CDR3 sequence: CASSPRSVGEVRYGYTF. The CDR3 DNA is TGTGCCAGCAGCCCCCGATCCGTTGGCGAGGTCCGCTATGGCTACACCTTC.

The sample holds a few counts of this clone. This CDR3 reads CASSIRGPRETQYF. The CDR3 DNA is TGTGCCAGCAGCATTAGGGGCCCCCGGGAGACCCAGTACTTC. The chain joins TRBV28 to TRBJ2-5, with D maybe TRBD1 (5 bases). The germline gives CDR1 MDHEN, CDR2 SYDVKM. Trimming cost V 6 bases and J 5 bases, with 16 bases left between them. This CDR3 is 14 amino acids long.

This sequence joins TRBV10-3 and TRBJ2-5; 10 nucleotides agree with TRBD2. Germline values: CDR1 ENHRY, CDR2 SYGVKD. The CDR3 has 15 residues. The V gene end was trimmed by 9 bases and the J gene end by 4 bases; junction bases not matched to a gene: 11. The DNA of the CDR3 is TGTGCCATTGGTCCCAGCGGGGGGGTAGGAGAGACCCAGTACTTC. It translates to CAIGPSGGVGETQYF.

The gene calls are TRBV2 and TRBJ1-1; 9 nucleotides agree with TRBD1. CDR3 length: 15 amino acids. Germline V gene sequence: CDR1 SNHLY, CDR2 FYNNEI. The ends lost 3 bases at V and 5 bases at J; junction bases unmatched: 7. For the CDR3, the DNA is TGTGCCAGCAGTGAGTTCGGGACAGGGAAAACTGAAGCTTTCTTT. Its translation: CASSEFGTGKTEAFF.

The genes are TRBV15 and TRBJ2-5; tentatively, D is TRBD1 (5 bases). This CDR3 has 14 residues. Germline CDR1 reads LNHNV; CDR2 reads YYDKDF (reference sequence). The V end was cut by 7 bases, the J end by 2 bases, with 14 bases between. CDR3 DNA sequence: TGTGCCACCACCGCTAGACAGTTACAAGAGACCCAGTACTTC. Translated: CATTARQLQETQYF.

As DNA, the CDR3 is TGTGCCAGCAGCTCGGACAGGGTTGAGCAGTTCTTC. It translates to CASSSDRVEQFF. The rearrangement links TRBV7-9 to TRBJ2-1, with TRBD1 identical over 8 bases. The CDR3 spans 12 residues. Germline CDR1 and CDR2: SEHNR and FQNEAQ (reference sequence). V shed 4 bases, J shed 9 bases, and the junction held 2 bases outside the gene matches.

The V gene is TRBV27, the J gene TRBJ2-5, with a weak D call TRBD2 (6 bases). Germline assignment: CDR1 MNHEY and CDR2 SMNVEV (reference sequence). The CDR3 contains 14 residues. Trimming took off 5 bases at V and 3 bases at J, with 13 bases between the two ends. In DNA form, the CDR3 reads TGTGCCAGCAGTCAACATGGGGGGAAAGAGACCCAGTACTTC. The encoded protein is CASSQHGGKETQYF.

The CDR3 DNA follows: TGCGCCAGCAGCCCGGGACAGGAGAGCTCTGGAAACACCATATATTTT. This gives the protein CASSPGQESSGNTIYF. This chain uses TRBV5-1 with TRBJ1-3; 8 bases align to TRBD1. There are 16 residues in the CDR3. V was pared by 4 bases and J by 0 bases, with 6 bases of the junction left unmatched. In germline, CDR1 is SGHRS, CDR2 YFSETQ.

In its sample, this clone was seen once. The gene calls are TRBV7-2 and TRBJ1-5; D is unresolved. The CDR3 loop spans 12 amino acids. The V end lost 4 bases, the J end lost 4 bases, and 5 bases lay between the germline ends. Germline values: CDR1 SGHTA, CDR2 FQGNSA. The CDR3 is CASSYPNQPQHF. CDR3 coding DNA: TGTGCCAGCAGCTATCCAAATCAGCCCCAGCATTTT.

The chain carries TRBV20-1 and TRBJ1-2, with D maybe TRBD1 (5 bases). V was trimmed by 6 bases and J by 5 bases, leaving 10 bases between them. Germline assignment: CDR1 DFQATT and CDR2 SNEGSKA (reference sequence). The CDR3 is 11 residues long. CDR3 in amino acids: CSAGRQYGYTF. CDR3 nucleotide sequence: TGCAGTGCCGGACGACAGTATGGCTACACCTTC.

The gene calls are TRBV5-4 and TRBJ1-5; the match to TRBD1 covers 7 bases. The CDR3 runs 16 residues. The germline V gene has CDR1 SGHNT and CDR2 YYREEE (reference sequence). V lost 4 bases and J lost 0; bases outside the gene matches: 7. CDR3 in amino acids: CASSRQGEHSNQPQHF. CDR3 nucleotides: TGTGCCAGCAGCCGGCAGGGGGAACATAGCAATCAGCCCCAGCATTTT. The whole variable domain, remainder taken from reference TRBV5-4 and TRBJ1-5, is ETGVTQSPTHLIKTRGQQVTLRCSSQSGHNTVSWYQQALGQGPQFIFQYYREEENGRGNFPPRFSGLQFPNYSSELNVNALELDDSALYLCASSRQGEHSNQPQHFGDGTRLSIL.

This rearrangement joins TRBV28 to TRBJ2-1, with 9 bases lining up with TRBD2. The J segment lost 8 bases and the V segment lost 5 bases, leaving 13 bases of the junction unmatched. This CDR3 is built from 16 residues. Germline V gene sequence: CDR1 MDHEN, CDR2 SYDVKM. The CDR3, as DNA: TGTGCCAGCAGTACAACTAGCGGGTCAATCCCCCATGAGCAGTTCTTC. Its protein product is CASSTTSGSIPHEQFF. Full variable domain (missing parts from reference TRBV28 and TRBJ2-1): DVKVTQSSRYLVKRTGEKVFLECVQDMDHENMFWYRQDPGLGLRLIYFSYDVKMKEKGDIPEGYSVSREKKERFSLILESASTNQTSMYLCASSTTSGSIPHEQFFGPGTRLTVL.

The chain joins TRBV13 to TRBJ2-7, with a tentative D call TRBD2 (6 bases). Germline V gene lookup returns CDR1 PRHDT and CDR2 FYEKMQ (reference sequence). The CDR3 consists of 13 residues. Between the trimmed V and J ends, which lost 5 bases and 5 bases, there was a span of 13 bases. Written as DNA, the CDR3 is TGTGCCAGCAGCAGAACTAGCAAGGACGAGCAGTACTTC. Its protein product is CASSRTSKDEQYF.

The chain is built from TRBV4-1 and TRBJ2-1; 11 bases line up with TRBD2. J gave up 0 bases and V 4 bases, and 11 bases lay outside the gene matches. The CDR3 contains 19 residues. Looked up from germline, CDR1 is MGHRA and CDR2 is YSYEKL. CDR3 in amino acids: CASSRGSGLAESSYNEQFF. The CDR3 DNA follows: TGCGCCAGCAGCCGGGGGTCGGGACTAGCGGAGAGCTCCTACAATGAGCAGTTCTTC.

The count of this clone is one. The CDR3 is CASSLRTAPEQFF. In nucleotides, the CDR3 is TGTGCCAGCAGTCTACGGACAGCCCCCGAGCAGTTCTTC. V is TRBV27 and J is TRBJ2-1, with D possibly TRBD1 on 6 matching bases. The CDR3 length is 13 residues. V was clipped by 5 bases and J by 10 bases, with 15 bases between them. Germline assignment: CDR1 MNHEY and CDR2 SMNVEV (reference sequence).

This clone has just one count. The rearrangement uses TRBV10-3 and TRBJ1-2, with TRBD1 matching 8 bases. After removal of 0 bases from V and 3 bases from J, the junction contained 6 bases not matched to a gene. Germline CDR1 reads ENHRY; CDR2 reads SYGVKD. CDR3 length: 16 amino acids. The CDR3 sequence: CAISESVRQGHYGYTF. Here the CDR3 DNA reads TGTGCCATCAGTGAGTCGGTGAGACAGGGGCACTATGGCTACACCTTC.